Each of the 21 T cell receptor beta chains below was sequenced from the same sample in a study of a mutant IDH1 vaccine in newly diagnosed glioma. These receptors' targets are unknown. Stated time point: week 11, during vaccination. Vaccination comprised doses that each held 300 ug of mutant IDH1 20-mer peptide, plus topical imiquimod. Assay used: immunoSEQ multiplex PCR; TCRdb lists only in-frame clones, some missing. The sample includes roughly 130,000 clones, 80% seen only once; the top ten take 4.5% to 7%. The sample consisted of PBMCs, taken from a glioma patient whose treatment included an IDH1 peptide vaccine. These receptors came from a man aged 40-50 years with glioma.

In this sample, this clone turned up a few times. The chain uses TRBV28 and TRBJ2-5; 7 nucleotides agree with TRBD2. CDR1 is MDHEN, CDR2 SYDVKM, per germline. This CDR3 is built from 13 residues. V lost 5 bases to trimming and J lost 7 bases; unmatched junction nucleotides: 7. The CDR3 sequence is CASSVGLEVTQYF. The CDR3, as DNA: TGTGCCAGCAGTGTCGGACTAGAAGTGACCCAGTACTTC.

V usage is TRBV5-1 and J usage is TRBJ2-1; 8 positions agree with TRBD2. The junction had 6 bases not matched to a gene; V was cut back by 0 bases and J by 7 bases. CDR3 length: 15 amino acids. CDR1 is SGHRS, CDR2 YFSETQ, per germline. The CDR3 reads CASSLGLAPSNEQFF. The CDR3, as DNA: TGCGCCAGCAGCTTGGGACTAGCGCCTTCTAATGAGCAGTTCTTC.

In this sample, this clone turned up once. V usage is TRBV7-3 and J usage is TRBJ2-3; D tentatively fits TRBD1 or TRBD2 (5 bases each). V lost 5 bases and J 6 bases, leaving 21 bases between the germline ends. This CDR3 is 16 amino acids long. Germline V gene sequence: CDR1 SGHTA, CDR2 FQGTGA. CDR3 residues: CASSRTGPLVSDTQYF. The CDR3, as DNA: TGTGCCAGCAGCAGGACGGGGCCCCTTGTTTCGGATACGCAGTATTTT.

As DNA, the CDR3 is TGTGCCAGCAGTTACAACGTGGTAGCGGGAGATACGCAGTATTTT. Its translation is CASSYNVVAGDTQYF. The chain combines TRBV6-5 with TRBJ2-3; 7 bases align to TRBD2. Germline V gene data show CDR1 as MNHEY and CDR2 as SVGAGI. Germline trimming cut 2 bases from V and 5 bases from J; bases unmatched to any gene: 7. There are 15 residues in the CDR3.

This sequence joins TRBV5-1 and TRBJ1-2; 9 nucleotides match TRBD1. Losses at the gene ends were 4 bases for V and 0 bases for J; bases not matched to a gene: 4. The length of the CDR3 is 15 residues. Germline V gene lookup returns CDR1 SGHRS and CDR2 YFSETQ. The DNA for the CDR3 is TGCGCCAGCAGCGACCGGGACAGGGCTAACTATGGCTACACCTTC. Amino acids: CASSDRDRANYGYTF.

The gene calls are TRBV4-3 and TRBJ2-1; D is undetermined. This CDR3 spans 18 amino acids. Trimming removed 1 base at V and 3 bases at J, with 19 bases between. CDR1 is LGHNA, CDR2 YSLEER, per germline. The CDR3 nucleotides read TGCGCCAGCAGCCAAGTAGTAAGTGGGGTCCATAGCTACAATGAGCAGTTCTTC. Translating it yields CASSQVVSGVHSYNEQFF.

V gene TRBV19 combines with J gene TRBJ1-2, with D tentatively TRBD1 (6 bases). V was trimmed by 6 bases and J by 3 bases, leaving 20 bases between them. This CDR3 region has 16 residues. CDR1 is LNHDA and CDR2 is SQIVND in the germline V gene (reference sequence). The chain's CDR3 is CASRSTRGEWDYGYTF. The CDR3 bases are TGTGCCAGTAGGTCGACAAGGGGGGAATGGGACTATGGCTACACCTTC.

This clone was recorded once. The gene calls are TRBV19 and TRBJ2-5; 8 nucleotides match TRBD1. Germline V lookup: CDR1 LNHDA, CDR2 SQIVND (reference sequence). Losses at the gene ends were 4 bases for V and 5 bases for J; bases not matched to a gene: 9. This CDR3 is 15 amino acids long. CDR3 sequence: CASSTLSGGRETQYF. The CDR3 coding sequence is TGTGCCAGTAGTACCCTCTCAGGGGGCAGGGAGACCCAGTACTTC.

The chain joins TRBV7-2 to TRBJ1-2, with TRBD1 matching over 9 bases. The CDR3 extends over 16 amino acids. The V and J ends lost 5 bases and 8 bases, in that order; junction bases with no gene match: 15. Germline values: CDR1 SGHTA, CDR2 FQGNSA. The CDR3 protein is CASSTPTRQGVWGYTF. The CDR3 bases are TGTGCCAGCAGCACCCCGACCCGACAGGGGGTTTGGGGCTACACCTTC.

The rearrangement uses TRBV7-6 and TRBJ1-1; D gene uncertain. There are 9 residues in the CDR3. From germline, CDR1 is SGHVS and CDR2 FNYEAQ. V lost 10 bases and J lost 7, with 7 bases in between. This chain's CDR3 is CAIAGEAFF. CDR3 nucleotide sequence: TGTGCCATCGCGGGTGAAGCTTTCTTT.

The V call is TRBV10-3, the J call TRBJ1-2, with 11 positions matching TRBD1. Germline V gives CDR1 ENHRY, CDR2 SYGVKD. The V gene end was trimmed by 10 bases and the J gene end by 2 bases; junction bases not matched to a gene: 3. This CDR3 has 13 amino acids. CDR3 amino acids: CATWDRGNYGYTF. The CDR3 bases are TGTGCCACCTGGGACAGGGGGAACTATGGCTACACCTTC.

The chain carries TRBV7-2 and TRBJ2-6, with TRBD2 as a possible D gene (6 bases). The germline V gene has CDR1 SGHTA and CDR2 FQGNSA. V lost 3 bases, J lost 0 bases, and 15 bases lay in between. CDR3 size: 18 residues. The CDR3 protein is CASSFFSAGSSGANVLTF. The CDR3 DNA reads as TGTGCCAGCAGCTTCTTCTCGGCGGGGAGCTCTGGGGCCAACGTCCTGACTTTC.

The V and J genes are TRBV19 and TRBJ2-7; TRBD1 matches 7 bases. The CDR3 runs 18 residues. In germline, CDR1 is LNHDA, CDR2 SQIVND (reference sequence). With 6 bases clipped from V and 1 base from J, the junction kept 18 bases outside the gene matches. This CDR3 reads CASSPTGEQGTYSYEQYF. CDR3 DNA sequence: TGTGCCAGTAGCCCGACGGGCGAACAGGGGACCTATTCCTACGAGCAGTACTTC. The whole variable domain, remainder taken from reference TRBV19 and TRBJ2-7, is DGGITQSPKYLFRKEGQNVTLSCEQNLNHDAMYWYRQDPGQGLRLIYYSQIVNDFQKGDIAEGYSVSREKKESFPLTVTSAQKNPTAFYLCASSPTGEQGTYSYEQYFGPGTRLTVT.

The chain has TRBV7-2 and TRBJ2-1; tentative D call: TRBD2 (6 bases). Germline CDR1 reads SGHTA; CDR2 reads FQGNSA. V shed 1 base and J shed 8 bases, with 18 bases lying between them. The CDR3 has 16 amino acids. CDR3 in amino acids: CASSLEAGRPADEQFF. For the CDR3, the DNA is TGTGCCAGCAGCTTAGAGGCGGGACGTCCGGCGGATGAGCAGTTCTTC.

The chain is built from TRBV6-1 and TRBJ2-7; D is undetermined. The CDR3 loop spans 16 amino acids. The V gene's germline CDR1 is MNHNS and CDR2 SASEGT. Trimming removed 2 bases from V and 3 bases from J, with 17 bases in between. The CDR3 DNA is TGTGCCAGCAGTGAAAACCCCAACCTCCACTTCTACGAGCAGTACTTC. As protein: CASSENPNLHFYEQYF.

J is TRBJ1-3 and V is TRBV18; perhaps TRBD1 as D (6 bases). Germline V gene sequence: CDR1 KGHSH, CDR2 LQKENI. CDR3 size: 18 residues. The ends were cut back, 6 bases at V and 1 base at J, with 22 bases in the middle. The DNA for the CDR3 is TGTGCCAGCTCGCGTTTTCGTTCAGGGGATAGTTCTGGAAACACCATATATTTT. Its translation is CASSRFRSGDSSGNTIYF.

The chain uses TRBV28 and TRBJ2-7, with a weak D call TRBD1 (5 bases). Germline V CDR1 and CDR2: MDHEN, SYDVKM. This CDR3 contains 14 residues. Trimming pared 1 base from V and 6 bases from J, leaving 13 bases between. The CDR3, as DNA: TGTGCCAGCAGTTTATTACAGGACCGCTCCGAGCAGTACTTC. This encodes CASSLLQDRSEQYF.

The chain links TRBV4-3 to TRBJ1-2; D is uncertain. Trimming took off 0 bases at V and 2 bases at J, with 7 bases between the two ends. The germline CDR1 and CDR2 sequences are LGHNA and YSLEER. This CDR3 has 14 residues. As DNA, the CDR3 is TGCGCCAGCAGCCAAGATACGGGAAACTATGGCTACACCTTC. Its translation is CASSQDTGNYGYTF.

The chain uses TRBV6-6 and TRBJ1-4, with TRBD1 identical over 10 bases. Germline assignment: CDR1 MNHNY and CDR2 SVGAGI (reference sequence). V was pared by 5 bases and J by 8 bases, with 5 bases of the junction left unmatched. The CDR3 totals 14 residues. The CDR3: CASSRGQGEEKLFF. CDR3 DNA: TGTGCCAGCAGTCGTGGACAGGGGGAAGAAAAACTGTTTTTT.

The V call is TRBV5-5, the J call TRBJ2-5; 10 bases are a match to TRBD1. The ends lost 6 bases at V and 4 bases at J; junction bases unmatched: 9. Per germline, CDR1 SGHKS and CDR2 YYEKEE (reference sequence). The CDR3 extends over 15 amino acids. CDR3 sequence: CASTGMGQGRETQYF. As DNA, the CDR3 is TGTGCCAGCACCGGGATGGGACAGGGGAGAGAGACCCAGTACTTC.

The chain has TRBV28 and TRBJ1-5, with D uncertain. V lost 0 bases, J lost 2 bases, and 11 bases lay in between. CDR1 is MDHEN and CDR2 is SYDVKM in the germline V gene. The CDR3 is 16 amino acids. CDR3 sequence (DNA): TGTGCCAGCAGTTTATGGGGCGGACTCGGCAATCAGCCCCAGCATTTT. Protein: CASSLWGGLGNQPQHF.